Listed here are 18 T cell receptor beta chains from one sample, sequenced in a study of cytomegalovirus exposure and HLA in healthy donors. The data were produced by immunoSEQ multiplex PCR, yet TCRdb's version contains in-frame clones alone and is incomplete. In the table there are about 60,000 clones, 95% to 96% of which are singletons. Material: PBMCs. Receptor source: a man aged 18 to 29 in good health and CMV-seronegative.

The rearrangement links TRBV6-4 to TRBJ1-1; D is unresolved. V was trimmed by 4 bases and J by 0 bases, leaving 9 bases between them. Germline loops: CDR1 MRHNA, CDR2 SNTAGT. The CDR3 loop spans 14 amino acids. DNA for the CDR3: TGTGCCAGCAGTGTGATGGCCCTGAACACTGAAGCTTTCTTT. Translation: CASSVMALNTEAFF.

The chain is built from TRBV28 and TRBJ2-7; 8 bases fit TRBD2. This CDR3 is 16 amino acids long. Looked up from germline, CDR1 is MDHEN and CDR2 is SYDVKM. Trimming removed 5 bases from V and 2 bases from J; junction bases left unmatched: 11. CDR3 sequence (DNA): TGTGCCAGCAGTGCGTTTTATAGCGGGAAAACCTACGAGCAGTACTTC. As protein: CASSAFYSGKTYEQYF.

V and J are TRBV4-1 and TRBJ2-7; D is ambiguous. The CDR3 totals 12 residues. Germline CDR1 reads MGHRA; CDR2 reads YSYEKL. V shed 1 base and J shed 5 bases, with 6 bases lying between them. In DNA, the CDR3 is TGCGCCAGCAGCCAAGTATCCCACGAGCAGTACTTC. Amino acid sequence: CASSQVSHEQYF.

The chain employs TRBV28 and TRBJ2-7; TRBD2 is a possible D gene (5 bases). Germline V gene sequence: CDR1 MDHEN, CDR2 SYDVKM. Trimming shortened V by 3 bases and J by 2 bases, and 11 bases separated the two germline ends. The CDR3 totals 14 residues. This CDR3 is CASSLSGFPYEQYF. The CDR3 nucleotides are TGTGCCAGCAGTTTGTCGGGGTTCCCCTACGAGCAGTACTTC.

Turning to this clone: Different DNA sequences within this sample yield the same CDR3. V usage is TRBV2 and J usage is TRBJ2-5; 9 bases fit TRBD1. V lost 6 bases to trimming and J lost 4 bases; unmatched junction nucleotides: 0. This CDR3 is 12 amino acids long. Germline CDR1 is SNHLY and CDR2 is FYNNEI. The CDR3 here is CASRDRGETQYF. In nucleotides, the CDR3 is TGTGCCAGCAGGGACAGGGGAGAGACCCAGTACTTC.

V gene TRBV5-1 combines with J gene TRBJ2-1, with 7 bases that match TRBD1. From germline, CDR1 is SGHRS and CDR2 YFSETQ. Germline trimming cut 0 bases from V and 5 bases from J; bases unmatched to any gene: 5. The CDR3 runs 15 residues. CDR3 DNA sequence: TGCGCCAGCAGCTTGGCCAGACAGGGAAACAATGAGCAGTTCTTC. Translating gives CASSLARQGNNEQFF. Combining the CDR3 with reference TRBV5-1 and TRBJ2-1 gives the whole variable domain KAGVTQTPRYLIKTRGQQVTLSCSPISGHRSVSWYQQTPGQGLQFLFEYFSETQRNKGNFPGRFSGRQFSNSRSEMNVSTLELGDSALYLCASSLARQGNNEQFFGPGTRLTVL.

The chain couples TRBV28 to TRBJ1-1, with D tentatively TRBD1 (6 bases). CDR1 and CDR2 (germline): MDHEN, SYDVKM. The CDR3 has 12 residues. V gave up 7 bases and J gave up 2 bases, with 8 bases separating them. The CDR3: CASMDRNTEAFF. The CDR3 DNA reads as TGTGCCAGCATGGACAGAAACACTGAAGCTTTCTTT.

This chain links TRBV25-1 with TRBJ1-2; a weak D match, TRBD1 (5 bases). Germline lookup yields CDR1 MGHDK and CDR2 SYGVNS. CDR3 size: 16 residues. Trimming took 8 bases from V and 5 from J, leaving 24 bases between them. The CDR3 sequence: CASEGPEGSWSYGYTF. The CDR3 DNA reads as TGTGCCAGCGAGGGTCCGGAGGGGAGCTGGTCTTATGGCTACACCTTC.

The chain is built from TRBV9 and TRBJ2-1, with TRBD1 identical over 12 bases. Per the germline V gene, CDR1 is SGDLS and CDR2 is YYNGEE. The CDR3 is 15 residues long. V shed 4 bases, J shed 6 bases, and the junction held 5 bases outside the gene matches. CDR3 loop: CASSSGQGARNEQFF. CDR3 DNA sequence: TGTGCCAGCAGCTCGGGACAGGGGGCTCGCAATGAGCAGTTCTTC.

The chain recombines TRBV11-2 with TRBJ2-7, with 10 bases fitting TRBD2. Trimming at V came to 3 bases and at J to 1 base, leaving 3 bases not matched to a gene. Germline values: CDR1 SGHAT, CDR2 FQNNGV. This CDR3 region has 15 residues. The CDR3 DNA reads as TGTGCCAGCAGCTTCGGACTAGCGGCTTCCTACGAGCAGTACTTC. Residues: CASSFGLAASYEQYF.

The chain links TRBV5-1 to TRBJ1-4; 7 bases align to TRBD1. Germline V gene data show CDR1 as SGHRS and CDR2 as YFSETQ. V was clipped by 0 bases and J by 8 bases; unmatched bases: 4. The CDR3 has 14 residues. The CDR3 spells CASSLGDRDEKLFF. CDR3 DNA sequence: TGCGCCAGCAGCTTGGGAGACAGGGACGAAAAACTGTTTTTT.

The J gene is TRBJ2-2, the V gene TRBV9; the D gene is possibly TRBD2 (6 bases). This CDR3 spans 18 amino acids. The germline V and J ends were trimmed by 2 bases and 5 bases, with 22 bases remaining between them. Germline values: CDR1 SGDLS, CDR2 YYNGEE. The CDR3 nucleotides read TGTGCCAGCAGCGTCAGAACCCATGGGGGGTTGGGGACCGGGGAGCTGTTTTTT. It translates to CASSVRTHGGLGTGELFF. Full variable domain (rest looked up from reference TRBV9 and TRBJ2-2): DSGVTQTPKHLITATGQRVTLRCSPRSGDLSVYWYQQSLDQGLQFLIQYYNGEERAKGNILERFSAQQFPDLHSELNLSSLELGDSALYFCASSVRTHGGLGTGELFFGEGSRLTVL.

This CDR3 reads CAWSRTGGRSNQPQHF. DNA of the CDR3: TGTGCCTGGAGCCGGACAGGGGGCAGGAGCAATCAGCCCCAGCATTTT. The genes are TRBV30 and TRBJ1-5; 11 bases match TRBD1. This CDR3 contains 16 residues. V dropped 3 bases and J dropped 1; count of bases not matched to a gene: 5. CDR1 GTSNPN and CDR2 SVGIG come from the germline V gene (reference sequence).

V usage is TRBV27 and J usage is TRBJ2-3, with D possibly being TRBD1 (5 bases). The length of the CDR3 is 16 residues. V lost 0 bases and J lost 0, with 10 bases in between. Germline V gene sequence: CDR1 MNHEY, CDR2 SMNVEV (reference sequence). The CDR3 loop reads CASSLSTGSSTDTQYF. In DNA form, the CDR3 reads TGTGCCAGCAGTTTATCTACAGGTTCTAGCACAGATACGCAGTATTTT.

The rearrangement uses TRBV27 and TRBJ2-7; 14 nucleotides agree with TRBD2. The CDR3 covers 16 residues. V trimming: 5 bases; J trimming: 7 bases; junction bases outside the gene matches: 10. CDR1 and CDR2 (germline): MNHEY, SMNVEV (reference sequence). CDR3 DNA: TGTGCCAGCAGTCCCCCGGGACTAGCGGGAGTTAATGAGCAGTACTTC. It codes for CASSPPGLAGVNEQYF.

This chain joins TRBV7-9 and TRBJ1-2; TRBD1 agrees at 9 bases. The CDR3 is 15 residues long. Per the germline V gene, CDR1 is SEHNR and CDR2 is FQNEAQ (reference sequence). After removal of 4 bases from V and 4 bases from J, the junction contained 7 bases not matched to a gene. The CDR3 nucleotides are TGTGCCAGCAGCTCCCCGGACAGGGGCGCCTATGGCTACACCTTC. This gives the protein CASSSPDRGAYGYTF.

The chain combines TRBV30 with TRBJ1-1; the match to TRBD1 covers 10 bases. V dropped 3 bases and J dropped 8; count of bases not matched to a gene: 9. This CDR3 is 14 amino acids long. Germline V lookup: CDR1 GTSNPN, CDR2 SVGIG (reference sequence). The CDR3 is CAWSAGTGVIEAFF. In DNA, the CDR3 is TGTGCCTGGAGCGCCGGGACAGGGGTTATAGAAGCTTTCTTT.

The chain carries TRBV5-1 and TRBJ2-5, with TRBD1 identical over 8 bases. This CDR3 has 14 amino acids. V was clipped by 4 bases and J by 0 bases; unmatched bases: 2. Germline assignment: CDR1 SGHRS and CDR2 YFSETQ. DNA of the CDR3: TGCGCCAGCAGCCCAGGGGGCAACCAAGAGACCCAGTACTTC. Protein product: CASSPGGNQETQYF.